This is a list of T cell receptor beta chains from one sample in a study of control samples from healthy donors and cancer patients. Sequenced by immunoSEQ multiplex PCR; TCRdb stores in-frame clones only, minus some. The table records 150,000 to 180,000 clones, about 94% of them present only once. Input material: blood. The source is a middle-aged man in good health. Both conserved end residues are part of each CDR3. A D gene is named only where the DNA matches it firmly. Rows may omit the clone size; those that give it use once, few, many or a size class.

CDR3 | DNA | J | V | D | size | length
CASSEWVSNTEAFF | TGTGCCAGCAGTGAGTGGGTATCGAACACTGAAGCTTTCTTT | TRBJ1-1 | TRBV6-1 | - | few | 14
CASSLGTRSYNEQFF | TGTGCCAGCAGCCTTGGGACTCGCTCCTACAATGAGCAGTTCTTC | TRBJ2-1 | TRBV4-2 | - | once | 15
CASSLERENSPLHF | TGCGCCAGCAGCTTGGAGAGGGAGAATTCACCCCTCCACTTT | TRBJ1-6 | TRBV5-1 | - | - | 14
CASSFGAGELFF | TGTGCCAGCAGCTTCGGGGCCGGGGAGCTGTTTTTT | TRBJ2-2 | TRBV11-2 | - | few | 12
CATSDRLAGGPLSTDTQYF | TGTGCCACCAGTGATAGGCTAGCGGGGGGTCCCTTAAGCACAGATACGCAGTATTTT | TRBJ2-3 | TRBV24-1 | TRBD2 | - | 19
CASSVSGYGYTF | TGTGCCAGCAGTGTGTCAGGGTATGGCTACACCTTC | TRBJ1-2 | TRBV12-3/TRBV12-4 | - | - | 12
CASSPLTSYEQYF | TGTGCCAGCTCACCACTCACCTCCTACGAGCAGTACTTC | TRBJ2-7 | TRBV18 | - | - | 13
CASGPSNTEAFF | TGTGCCAGTGGACCCTCGAACACTGAAGCTTTCTTT | TRBJ1-1 | TRBV9 | - | - | 12
CASSPVPNLLVMDRNTEAFF | TGTGCCAGCTCACCAGTCCCCAACCTCTTGGTTATGGACAGGAACACTGAAGCTTTCTTT | TRBJ1-1 | TRBV18 | - | - | 20
CASRGQGESYEQYF | TGTGCCAGCAGGGGACAGGGGGAGTCCTACGAGCAGTACTTC | TRBJ2-7 | TRBV28 | TRBD1 | - | 14
CASSVTGNSPLHF | TGTGCCAGCAGCGTAACAGGGAATTCACCCCTCCACTTT | TRBJ1-6 | TRBV9 | - | - | 13
CASSDRGHSPLHF | TGTGCCAGTAGTGACAGGGGCCATTCACCCCTCCACTTT | TRBJ1-6 | TRBV19 | TRBD1 | - | 13
CASSPPTALANYGYTF | TGTGCCAGCTCACCACCTACCGCGTTAGCCAACTATGGCTACACCTTC | TRBJ1-2 | TRBV18 | - | - | 16
CASSWDLNTGELFF | TGTGCCAGCAGTTGGGACCTGAACACCGGGGAGCTGTTTTTT | TRBJ2-2 | TRBV5-5 | - | - | 14
CASSWLNGHSYEQYF | TGCGCCAGCAGCTGGCTTAACGGGCACTCCTACGAGCAGTACTTC | TRBJ2-7 | TRBV4-3 | - | - | 15
CASRSGGAPNYGYTF | TGTGCCAGCAGATCAGGGGGCGCACCTAACTATGGCTACACCTTC | TRBJ1-2 | TRBV27 | TRBD1 | - | 15
CASSFWASYNEQFF | TGTGCCAGCAGTTTCTGGGCCTCCTACAATGAGCAGTTCTTC | TRBJ2-1 | TRBV27 | - | - | 14
CASSLRVGLNTEAFF | TGTGCCAGCAGCTTGCGAGTAGGGTTGAACACTGAAGCTTTCTTT | TRBJ1-1 | TRBV5-8 | - | - | 15
CASSQESFWGDGYTF | TGTGCCAGCAGCCAAGAATCCTTTTGGGGGGATGGCTACACCTTC | TRBJ1-2 | TRBV3-1/TRBV3-2 | - | - | 15
CASSLDRSTGELFF | TGTGCCAGCAGCTTAGACCGAAGCACCGGGGAGCTGTTTTTT | TRBJ2-2 | TRBV7-9 | - | - | 14
CASSSDRATSYNSPLHF | TGTGCCAGCAGTTCTGACAGGGCGACCTCCTATAATTCACCCCTCCACTTT | TRBJ1-6 | TRBV28 | TRBD1 | - | 17
CASSQLQGGGEQYF | TGCGCCAGCAGCCAACTCCAGGGGGGAGGGGAGCAGTACTTC | TRBJ2-7 | TRBV4-3 | - | few | 14
CASSLFSQGWNYGYTF | TGTGCCAGCAGTTTATTCTCACAGGGTTGGAACTATGGCTACACCTTC | TRBJ1-2 | TRBV27 | - | - | 16
CASSPGHPGNTIYF | TGCGCCAGCAGCCCGGGACACCCTGGAAACACCATATATTTT | TRBJ1-3 | TRBV5-1 | - | - | 14
CASSQALDRHNQPQHF | TGCGCCAGCAGCCAAGCCCTAGACCGGCACAATCAGCCCCAGCATTTT | TRBJ1-5 | TRBV4-1 | - | - | 16
CSVASRKNTGELFF | TGCAGCGTTGCTTCCAGGAAGAACACCGGGGAGCTGTTTTTT | TRBJ2-2 | TRBV29-1 | - | - | 14
CASSQGAGTEAFF | TGCGCCAGCAGCCAAGGGGCAGGCACTGAAGCTTTCTTT | TRBJ1-1 | TRBV4-1 | - | - | 13
CASSLAGGQETQYF | TGTGCCAGCAGCTTGGCCGGGGGCCAAGAGACCCAGTACTTC | TRBJ2-5 | TRBV5-5 | - | - | 14
CASSQEAGLSSYNEQFF | TGTGCCAGCAGCCAAGAGGCGGGGCTTAGCTCCTACAATGAGCAGTTCTTC | TRBJ2-1 | TRBV3-1/TRBV3-2 | - | - | 17
CASSPGTGASPLHF | TGTGCCAGCAGTCCCGGGACAGGGGCTTCACCCCTCCACTTT | TRBJ1-6 | TRBV6-5 | TRBD1 | - | 14
CASSQEDSGGNEQFF | TGTGCCAGCAGCCAAGAAGATAGCGGGGGCAATGAGCAGTTCTTC | TRBJ2-1 | TRBV3-1/TRBV3-2 | TRBD2 | - | 15
CASSLQGGGTEAFF | TGCGCCAGCAGCTTGCAGGGCGGAGGTACTGAAGCTTTCTTT | TRBJ1-1 | TRBV5-1 | - | - | 14
CATYDRTNTEAFF | TGTGCCACATACGACAGGACGAACACTGAAGCTTTCTTT | TRBJ1-1 | TRBV28 | - | few | 13
CASSLSASGGNTGELFF | TGCGCCAGCAGCTTGTCAGCTAGCGGGGGAAACACCGGGGAGCTGTTTTTT | TRBJ2-2 | TRBV5-1 | TRBD2 | - | 17
CAIRGTAQETQYF | TGTGCCATCAGAGGGACAGCCCAAGAGACCCAGTACTTC | TRBJ2-5 | TRBV10-3 | TRBD1 | - | 13
CSVGTGPSGNTIYF | TGCAGCGTTGGGACAGGTCCCTCTGGAAACACCATATATTTT | TRBJ1-3 | TRBV29-1 | TRBD1 | once | 14
CASRGTGDTGELFF | TGTGCCAGCAGAGGGACAGGGGACACCGGGGAGCTGTTTTTT | TRBJ2-2 | TRBV5-5 | TRBD1 | - | 14
CASSPRTRLDTIYF | TGTGCCAGCAGTCCCAGGACGCGGCTTGACACCATATATTTT | TRBJ1-3 | TRBV2 | - | once | 14
CASSPAGAKETQYF | TGTGCCAGCAGCCCCGCGGGGGCGAAAGAGACCCAGTACTTC | TRBJ2-5 | TRBV7-6 | - | few | 14
CASSPTRLRRSGYTF | TGTGCCAGCAGCCCGACTCGTCTCCGCAGGAGCGGCTACACCTTC | TRBJ1-2 | TRBV3-1/TRBV3-2 | - | few | 15
CASSTTNRDNYF | TGTGCCAGCAGTACTACTAATCGGGACAATTATTTT | TRBJ1-3 | TRBV28 | - | - | 12
CAWSAGPGTTDTQYF | TGTGCCTGGAGCGCGGGCCCGGGGACCACAGATACGCAGTATTTT | TRBJ2-3 | TRBV30 | - | - | 15
CASSASGYYEQYF | TGTGCCAGCAGTGCTTCGGGATACTACGAGCAGTACTTC | TRBJ2-7 | TRBV27 | - | once | 13
CASSLRPVDEQYF | TGTGCCAGCAGTTTACGGCCAGTAGACGAGCAGTACTTC | TRBJ2-7 | TRBV12-3/TRBV12-4 | - | - | 13
CASSQGHRVSGANVLTF | TGCGCCAGCAGCCAAGGCCACAGGGTCTCTGGGGCCAACGTCCTGACTTTC | TRBJ2-6 | TRBV4-1 | - | - | 17
CASSLAYRGRHEQYF | TGTGCCAGCAGCTTAGCTTACAGGGGGCGTCACGAGCAGTACTTC | TRBJ2-7 | TRBV11-2 | TRBD1 | - | 15
CASSEGTLGLDTQYF | TGTGCCAGCAGTGAAGGGACCCTGGGGCTGGATACGCAGTATTTT | TRBJ2-3 | TRBV6-1 | - | - | 15
CASSQVRTSYGYTF | TGTGCCAGCAGCCAAGTTCGCACTTCCTATGGCTACACCTTC | TRBJ1-2 | TRBV3-1/TRBV3-2 | - | - | 14
CASSLPGQGHNSPLHF | TGTGCCAGCAGCTTGCCGGGACAGGGCCATAATTCACCCCTCCACTTT | TRBJ1-6 | TRBV12-1 | - | - | 16
CASSPGVFTDTQYF | TGTGCCAGCAGCCCAGGGGTTTTCACAGATACGCAGTATTTT | TRBJ2-3 | TRBV7-9 | - | once | 14
CASSLAPAETDTQYF | TGTGCCAGCAGCTTAGCCCCCGCTGAGACAGATACGCAGTATTTT | TRBJ2-3 | TRBV7-6 | - | once | 15